Listed below are T cell receptor beta chains from one sample, sequenced in a study of OX40 agonist ivuxolimab in advanced cancers. TCRdb's copy holds only in-frame clones and misses some; the assay was immunoSEQ multiplex PCR. Altogether fewer than 90,000 clones are present, 88% being singletons, with the ten largest covering about 0.72%. This specimen was CD4+ or CD8+ T cells sorted from blood, taken in a trial of the OX40 agonist ivuxolimab. These receptors were taken from an adult with an advanced solid tumor such as melanoma, head and neck, liver or kidney cancer. Each CDR3 is given with its conserved first and last residue. The D gene is left open where the match is weak. Expanded clones are given a class, and other clones once, few, many or no size at all.

>-|-|TRBV2|TRBJ1-5
TGTGCCAGCAGTCCACAGGGTAGCAATCAGCCCCAGCATTTT
CASSPQGSNQPQHF
>-|once|TRBV19|TRBJ2-7
TGTGCCAGTAGTATAGGGAGGGGGGACGAGCAGTACTTC
CASSIGRGDEQYF
>TRBD2|-|TRBV19|TRBJ2-2
TGTGCCAGTAGTATATGGCCTAGCGGGAGGTCCAACGGCGGGGAGCTGTTTTTT
CASSIWPSGRSNGGELFF
>-|-|TRBV15|TRBJ1-2
TGTGCCACCAGCCCTAATGCATATGGCTACACCTTC
CATSPNAYGYTF
>-|-|TRBV28|TRBJ2-2
TGTGCCAGCATTTACGGGAGTGGGACCGGGGAGCTGTTTTTT
CASIYGSGTGELFF
>TRBD1|once|TRBV11-3|TRBJ2-6
TGTGCCAGCAGCTTAGGCAGGGGGCAATCTGGGGCCAACGTCCTGACTTTC
CASSLGRGQSGANVLTF
>-|-|TRBV19|TRBJ1-1
TGTGCCAGTAGTAGGCGGGCGGAGAACACTGAAGCTTTCTTT
CASSRRAENTEAFF
>-|once|TRBV6-5|TRBJ1-2
TGTGCCAGCAGTGGGGGACGGAACTATGGCTACACCTTC
CASSGGRNYGYTF
>TRBD1|once|TRBV7-2|TRBJ2-1
TGTGCCAGCAGCTCAAACAGGGGAACCTACAATGAGCAGTTCTTC
CASSSNRGTYNEQFF
>-|-|TRBV4-1|TRBJ1-4
TGCGCCAGCAGCCAAGAGGGGGACGTGTTTTTT
CASSQEGDVFF
>-|-|TRBV6-6|TRBJ1-2
TGTGCCAGCAAAGGAGCTAACTATGGCTACACCTTC
CASKGANYGYTF
>TRBD2|-|TRBV7-2|TRBJ2-3
TGTGCCAGCAGCTTAGCCCCTAGCGGGAGGGGATCAGATACGCAGTATTTT
CASSLAPSGRGSDTQYF
>TRBD2|-|TRBV29-1|TRBJ2-5
TGCAGCGTTGTGCCTAGCGGGAGGAGAGAGACCCAGTACTTC
CSVVPSGRRETQYF
>-|-|TRBV9|TRBJ1-2
TGTGCCAGCAGCGTAGGACAGGACTATGGCTACACCTTC
CASSVGQDYGYTF
>-|few|TRBV6-1|TRBJ2-3
TGTGCCAGCAGTGTCCAAGGGGGGACTAGCACAGATACGCAGTATTTT
CASSVQGGTSTDTQYF
>-|few|TRBV29-1|TRBJ2-7
TGCAGCGTAAACGGACTCTACGAGCAGTACTTC
CSVNGLYEQYF
>-|-|TRBV28|TRBJ2-7
TGTGCCAGCAGTAGGTATGGAGCGGTCTCCTACGAGCAGTACTTC
CASSRYGAVSYEQYF
>TRBD2|once|TRBV14|TRBJ2-5
TGTGCCAGCAGCAAATCCCCGCCACTAGCGGAGGGGGGGAAGACCCAGTACTTC
CASSKSPPLAEGGKTQYF
>-|-|TRBV15|TRBJ2-7
TGTGCCACCAGCAGAGATCTTGTGGGGGAGCAGTACTTC
CATSRDLVGEQYF
>-|-|TRBV19|TRBJ1-5
TGTGCCAGTAGTATTTGGAGAAACCAGCCCCAGCATTTT
CASSIWRNQPQHF
>-|-|TRBV5-1|TRBJ2-3
TGCGCCAGCAGCTCGACAAGTCCTAGCACAGATACGCAGTATTTT
CASSSTSPSTDTQYF
>TRBD2|once|TRBV7-9|TRBJ2-5
TGTGCCAGCAGCCCGGCGACAGCGGGAGGGGTAGAGACCCAGTACTTC
CASSPATAGGVETQYF
>-|-|TRBV7-2|TRBJ1-5
TGTGCCAGCAGCCAAAACCTCGCCTCGGGCGGGACGGGCGGTCAGCCCCAGCATTTT
CASSQNLASGGTGGQPQHF
>-|-|TRBV28|TRBJ2-7
TGTGCCAGCAGTCGACAGTACTACGAGCAGTACTTC
CASSRQYYEQYF
>-|-|TRBV19|TRBJ2-2
TGTGCCAGTACCATGGGGGGCAGATACACCGGGGAGCTGTTTTTT
CASTMGGRYTGELFF
>-|-|TRBV27|TRBJ2-1
TGTGCCAGCAGTTTATTCAAGAACAATGAGCAGTTCTTC
CASSLFKNNEQFF
>TRBD2|-|TRBV28|TRBJ2-3
TGTGCCAGCAGTTATAGCGGGAGTTCGCAGTATTTT
CASSYSGSSQYF
>-|-|TRBV14|TRBJ1-3
TGTGCCAGCAGCCCCCGAACACGAGGTGGTGGAAACACCATATATTTT
CASSPRTRGGGNTIYF
>-|once|TRBV6-5|TRBJ2-1
TGTGCCAGCAGCCTTCAGGGGGGGAGCTACAATGAGCAGTTCTTC
CASSLQGGSYNEQFF
>TRBD1|-|TRBV4-1|TRBJ2-7
TGCGCCAGCAGCCAAGTACCGGGACAGGGATCAGGGGAGCAGTACTTC
CASSQVPGQGSGEQYF
>TRBD1|-|TRBV5-4|TRBJ1-1
TGTGCCAGCAGCGGAGGGACAGGGAGCCCTGAAGCTTTCTTT
CASSGGTGSPEAFF
>-|-|TRBV11-1|TRBJ2-7
TGTGCCAGCAGCTTAGGGTGGAGGGTCGAGCAGTACTTC
CASSLGWRVEQYF
>-|-|TRBV2|TRBJ1-5
TGTGCCAGCAGGGGGGAAGGTCAGCCCCAGCATTTT
CASRGEGQPQHF
>TRBD1|once|TRBV30|TRBJ1-2
TGTGCCCTGACAGGGTTTCGGCACTCAGAACGACCCGAACTTACATATGGCTACACCTTC
CALTGFRHSERPELTYGYTF
>-|-|TRBV15|TRBJ1-2
TGTGCCACCAGCAGAGATGGACAGTTCCGTAACTATGGCTACACCTTC
CATSRDGQFRNYGYTF
>-|-|TRBV11-1|TRBJ2-7
TGTGCCAGCAGCCCAGGCCTGGCGCGCGAGCAGTACTTC
CASSPGLAREQYF
>TRBD2|-|TRBV7-3|TRBJ2-1
TGTGCCAGCAGCCAAAGTTTGCAGCGGGAGGGCCATAAGTTCTTC
CASSQSLQREGHKFF
>-|-|TRBV5-1|TRBJ2-1
TGCGCCAGCAGCTTGGCCTTTAGCGGCATCTACAATGAGCAGTTCTTC
CASSLAFSGIYNEQFF
>-|-|TRBV7-9|TRBJ2-5
TGTGCCAGCAGCCAGCTTGGCCTACAAGAGACCCAGTACTTC
CASSQLGLQETQYF
>-|-|TRBV28|TRBJ1-5
TGTGCCAGCAGTTTTCAGGGGAGAAGCAATCAGCCCCAGCATTTT
CASSFQGRSNQPQHF
>TRBD2|-|TRBV7-2|TRBJ2-2
TGTGCCAGCTCTCGACTAGCGGGATTGGCCGGGGAGCTGTTTTTT
CASSRLAGLAGELFF
>TRBD1|-|TRBV6-1|TRBJ1-1
TGTGCCAGTCCGAACCCGACAGGGGGGGACACTGAAGCTTTCTTT
CASPNPTGGDTEAFF
>-|-|TRBV28|TRBJ2-4
TGTGCCAGCATACCAGGGGGCGGGGGCAAAAACATTCAGTACTTC
CASIPGGGGKNIQYF
>-|few|TRBV5-1|TRBJ2-5
TGCGCCAGCAGCCGGAAGGCGGGAAACCAAGAGACCCAGTACTTC
CASSRKAGNQETQYF
>TRBD2|-|TRBV5-4|TRBJ2-7
TGTGCCAGCAGCTTGGAACTAGCGGGAGCGTTGTACTTC
CASSLELAGALYF
>TRBD1|-|TRBV6-1|TRBJ1-2
TGTGCCAGCAGGAGCGACAGGGCACGGGGCTACACCTTC
CASRSDRARGYTF
>TRBD1|-|TRBV6-5|TRBJ1-2
TGTGCCAGCAGTCCACCAGGGGGAGTCTATGGCTACACCTTC
CASSPPGGVYGYTF
>-|-|TRBV6-5|TRBJ1-6
TGTGCCAGCAGTAGGTTAACCTCTAATTCACCCCTCCACTTT
CASSRLTSNSPLHF
>-|-|TRBV5-6|TRBJ2-1
TGTGCCAGCAGTTTGGGGTATCCCTCCTACAATGAGCAGTTCTTC
CASSLGYPSYNEQFF
>-|-|TRBV6-5|TRBJ2-7
TGTGCCAGCAGTTACATGAGCGGCCCCTACGAGCAGTACTTC
CASSYMSGPYEQYF
>-|-|TRBV7-8|TRBJ2-6
TGTGCCAGCAGCTTAGACGAAAACATGTCTGGGGCCAACGTCCTGACTTTC
CASSLDENMSGANVLTF
>-|-|TRBV30|TRBJ2-3
TGTGCCTGGAGTTCGACTTTGGATACGCAGTATTTT
CAWSSTLDTQYF
>TRBD2|-|TRBV27|TRBJ2-7
TGTGCCAGCAGTACCCCCGGGACTAGCGGGAGAATCGGCGAGCAGTACTTC
CASSTPGTSGRIGEQYF